One and the same sample provided the 25 T cell receptor beta chains below, sequenced in a study of CD8 T cells in ankylosing spondylitis. One entry per CDR3 protein, called by TCRdb with MiXCR from the 5' RACE reads. The sample has 200,000 to 250,000 distinct CDR3 sequences; 10% are singletons. Sequenced sample: blood, either unsorted or a sorted T cell fraction (not recorded which). These receptors were taken from a male donor with ankylosing spondylitis or in good health (not recorded which).

This sequence joins TRBV28 and TRBJ1-6; no reliable D call. Germline V gene lookup returns CDR1 MDHEN and CDR2 SYDVKM. The length of the CDR3 is 14 residues. Deletions cut 3 bases from V and 9 bases from J, with 12 bases between. The CDR3 nucleotides read TGTGCCAGCAGTTTGCCCGGGTTGGGTTCACCCCTCCACTTT. Translation: CASSLPGLGSPLHF.

This clonotype was picked up many times. This chain joins TRBV20-1 and TRBJ2-7, with 10 bases lining up with TRBD2. V lost 6 bases, J lost 7 bases, and 6 bases stayed unmatched. The CDR3 is 12 residues long. CDR1 and CDR2 (germline): DFQATT, SNEGSKA (reference sequence). The CDR3 coding sequence is TGCAGTGCGGGGACTAGCGTTGAGGAGCAGTACTTC. Translation: CSAGTSVEEQYF.

The chain couples TRBV15 to TRBJ2-5; D unresolved. Trimming cost V 3 bases and J 7 bases, with 9 bases left between them. The CDR3 extends over 12 amino acids. Germline V gene lookup returns CDR1 LNHNV and CDR2 YYDKDF (reference sequence). The CDR3 DNA is TGTGCCACCAGCAGGGCCGAAGGGACCCAGTACTTC. Amino acids: CATSRAEGTQYF.

This clonotype appeared many times. The chain is built from TRBV11-2 and TRBJ2-2; TRBD1 matches at 7 bases. This CDR3 is 15 amino acids long. The junction had 3 bases not matched to a gene; V was cut back by 5 bases and J by 0 bases. The germline CDR1 and CDR2 sequences are SGHAT and FQNNGV. The CDR3 DNA follows: TGTGCCAGCAGCCAGGACAGGACGAACACCGGGGAGCTGTTTTTT. This encodes CASSQDRTNTGELFF. The full variable domain, its missing parts supplied by reference TRBV11-2 and TRBJ2-2, is EAGVAQSPRYKIIEKRQSVAFWCNPISGHATLYWYQQILGQGPKLLIQFQNNGVVDDSQLPKDRFSAERLKGVDSTLKIQPAKLEDSAVYLCASSQDRTNTGELFFGEGSRLTVL.

The chain joins TRBV5-1 to TRBJ2-7, with 11 nucleotides matching TRBD1. Trimming cost V 4 bases and J 2 bases; bases outside gene matches: 11. The CDR3 totals 17 residues. Looked up from germline, CDR1 is SGHRS and CDR2 is YFSETQ. The CDR3, as DNA: TGCGCCAGCAGCCTCGGGACAGGGGGAAATCCCCCCTACGAGCAGTACTTC. Protein product: CASSLGTGGNPPYEQYF.

This clonotype was detected a few times. The rearrangement links TRBV2 to TRBJ2-5; D gene uncertain. The CDR3 is made up of 10 amino acids. The V gene lost 4 bases and the J gene lost 9 bases, with 6 bases spanning the gap. CDR1 is SNHLY and CDR2 is FYNNEI in the germline V gene. CDR3 residues: CASSGTSQYF. CDR3 in DNA: TGTGCCAGCAGTGGAACGTCCCAGTACTTC.

This clonotype was counted ten times or more. The CDR3 loop reads CASTPVSGGELFF. DNA for the CDR3: TGTGCCAGCACCCCCGTATCGGGCGGGGAGCTGTTTTTT. V is TRBV5-5 and J is TRBJ2-2; no definite D call. Germline CDR1 reads SGHKS; CDR2 reads YYEKEE (reference sequence). Trimming shortened V by 6 bases and J by 7 bases, and 13 bases separated the two germline ends. CDR3 length equals 13 residues.

Written as DNA, the CDR3 is TGTGCCAGCAGCTTACAGCGGAGTTCCTACAATGAGCAGTTCTTC. Protein product: CASSLQRSSYNEQFF. The chain recombines TRBV7-3 with TRBJ2-1, with D perhaps matching TRBD2 (5 bases). Germline loops: CDR1 SGHTA, CDR2 FQGTGA. The CDR3 covers 15 residues. V was cut by 2 bases and J by 1 base, with 9 bases left in between.

In its sample, this clonotype was seen many times. V usage is TRBV27 and J usage is TRBJ1-6; D not certain. This CDR3 has 16 amino acids. The germline V gene has CDR1 MNHEY and CDR2 SMNVEV (reference sequence). V gave up 4 bases and J gave up 3 bases, with 13 bases separating them. DNA for the CDR3: TGTGCCAGCAGTTGGACCCCAGCAGTCTATAATTCACCCCTCCACTTT. Its translation is CASSWTPAVYNSPLHF.

This clonotype was detected only a few times. The rearrangement joins TRBV7-6 to TRBJ2-7; 14 nucleotides match TRBD2. J lost 3 bases, V lost 4 bases, and 5 bases had no gene match. Looked up from germline, CDR1 is SGHVS and CDR2 is FNYEAQ. This CDR3 contains 16 residues. CDR3 sequence: CASSYTGLAGGYEQYF. In nucleotides, the CDR3 is TGTGCCAGCAGCTATACCGGACTAGCGGGGGGCTACGAGCAGTACTTC.

This clonotype was recorded many times. V and J are TRBV5-1 and TRBJ1-1, with 10 bases identical to TRBD1. J lost 4 bases, V lost 4 bases, and 4 bases had no gene match. The CDR3 covers 14 residues. The germline V gene has CDR1 SGHRS and CDR2 YFSETQ. This chain's CDR3 is CASSGQGGGTEAFF. In nucleotides, the CDR3 is TGCGCCAGCAGCGGACAGGGGGGTGGCACTGAAGCTTTCTTT.

Note on this clonotype: This sequence may be a read error, since a much larger clone differs from it by one base. This rearrangement joins TRBV5-1 to TRBJ2-5; perhaps TRBD2 as D (6 bases). Deletions cut 1 base from V and 7 bases from J, with 17 bases between. Germline CDR1 reads SGHRS; CDR2 reads YFSETQ. The CDR3 loop spans 15 amino acids. Here the CDR3 DNA reads TGCGCCAGCAGCTTGAGACTAGGTGGGATTGGGACCCAGTACTTC. Protein: CASSLRLGGIGTQYF.

In this sample, this clonotype turned up a few times. The chain recombines TRBV20-1 with TRBJ1-1, with D perhaps TRBD1 (6 bases). The V end lost 8 bases, the J end lost 11 bases, and 18 bases lay between the germline ends. There are 11 residues in the CDR3. CDR1 is DFQATT and CDR2 is SNEGSKA in the germline V gene (reference sequence). CDR3 in amino acids: CSHRRGGLAFF. CDR3 sequence (DNA): TGCAGTCACCGGCGGGGGGGCTTGGCTTTCTTT.

The chain links TRBV7-2 to TRBJ1-3; possibly TRBD1 for D (6 bases). The CDR3 covers 17 residues. V gave up 5 bases and J gave up 4 bases, with 21 bases separating them. Looked up from germline, CDR1 is SGHTA and CDR2 is FQGNSA. CDR3 loop: CASSPGARQLSGNTIYF. The CDR3, as DNA: TGTGCCAGCAGCCCGGGGGCGCGACAGCTATCGGGAAACACCATATATTTT.

This clonotype has a count of ten or more. This chain connects TRBV5-1 to TRBJ2-7, with 7 nucleotides matching TRBD1. This CDR3 comprises 13 residues. Germline CDR1 is SGHRS and CDR2 is YFSETQ. J gave up 5 bases and V 7 bases, and 9 bases lay outside the gene matches. This CDR3 is CASQDRAINEQYF. CDR3 sequence (DNA): TGCGCCAGCCAAGACAGGGCGATCAACGAGCAGTACTTC.

V is TRBV6-1 and J is TRBJ2-3; D unresolved. V was shortened by 6 bases and J by 1 base, with 8 bases between the two germline ends. Germline V gene data show CDR1 as MNHNS and CDR2 as SASEGT. This CDR3 is built from 13 residues. CDR3 sequence reads: CASRNPGTDTQYF. The CDR3 DNA reads as TGTGCCAGCAGAAACCCCGGCACAGATACGCAGTATTTT.

The chain is built from TRBV5-1 and TRBJ2-5; TRBD1 might be the D (5 bases). The germline V gene encodes CDR1 SGHRS and CDR2 YFSETQ. The CDR3 totals 15 residues. Trimming pared 0 bases from V and 5 bases from J, leaving 14 bases between. CDR3 protein: CASSLDPGSRETQYF. Here the CDR3 DNA reads TGCGCCAGCAGCTTGGATCCAGGGTCCAGGGAGACCCAGTACTTC.

This clonotype has a count of ten or more. The genes are TRBV9 and TRBJ1-5, with D tentatively TRBD1 (6 bases). The CDR3 is made up of 13 amino acids. Deletions cut 0 bases from V and 6 bases from J, with 7 bases between. Germline values: CDR1 SGDLS, CDR2 YYNGEE. The CDR3 reads CASSVAGAQPQHF. The CDR3 coding sequence is TGTGCCAGCAGCGTAGCAGGGGCTCAGCCCCAGCATTTT.

This clonotype occurred many times. This chain connects TRBV12-3 or TRBV12-4 to TRBJ2-3; 7 bases align to TRBD2. CDR3 length: 18 amino acids. V gave up 0 bases and J gave up 1 base; unmatched junction bases: 10. The CDR3 nucleotides are TGTGCCAGCAGTTTAGCGAGGGACGCCAGCGGGGGCACAGATACGCAGTATTTT. The encoded protein is CASSLARDASGGTDTQYF.

The chain links TRBV5-1 to TRBJ2-5, with D possibly matching TRBD2 (7 bases). Germline V lookup: CDR1 SGHRS, CDR2 YFSETQ. Trimming left V 4 bases short and J 1 base short, with 14 bases between. This CDR3 comprises 15 residues. The CDR3 reads CASSPRGAVQETQYF. The CDR3 DNA reads as TGCGCCAGCAGCCCCCGGGGGGCGGTCCAAGAGACCCAGTACTTC.

To note about this clonotype: At one end, the junction sequence differs from germline, possibly due to a read error. This sequence joins TRBV5-1 and TRBJ2-1; TRBD2 is a possible D gene (6 bases). The CDR3 sequence is 14 residues long. The germline gives CDR1 SGHRS, CDR2 YFSETQ. CDR3 sequence reads: CASSLGTGSGEQFF. DNA for the CDR3: TGTGCCAGCAGCTTGGGGACTGGTTCCGGTGAGCAGTTCTTC.

The table lists this clonotype with many counts. The chain carries TRBV29-1 and TRBJ1-2; 7 bases line up with TRBD1. This CDR3 contains 12 residues. V lost 6 bases to trimming and J lost 6 bases; unmatched junction nucleotides: 7. Germline loops: CDR1 SQVTM, CDR2 ANQGSEA. The CDR3 spells CSVLTGVNGYTF. The DNA of the CDR3 is TGCAGCGTGCTAACAGGGGTAAATGGCTACACCTTC.

In its sample, this clonotype was seen many times. The rearrangement links TRBV12-3 or TRBV12-4 to TRBJ2-1; 9 bases map to TRBD1. This CDR3 has 14 residues. The ends lost 6 bases at V and 7 bases at J; junction bases unmatched: 7. The CDR3 protein is CASRPGQGRNEQFF. The CDR3, as DNA: TGTGCCAGCAGACCAGGACAGGGGCGGAATGAGCAGTTCTTC.

This clonotype has ten or more counts. The chain employs TRBV5-1 and TRBJ2-3; D might be TRBD1 (6 bases). CDR3 size: 14 residues. Germline V gene lookup returns CDR1 SGHRS and CDR2 YFSETQ. V lost 5 bases and J 0 bases, leaving 10 bases between the germline ends. This chain's CDR3 is CASRTGDSTDTQYF. In nucleotides, the CDR3 is TGCGCCAGCAGGACAGGAGATAGCACAGATACGCAGTATTTT.

V gene TRBV20-1 combines with J gene TRBJ2-3, with 11 bases identical to TRBD2. V trimming: 5 bases; J trimming: 0 bases; junction bases outside the gene matches: 4. Germline loops: CDR1 DFQATT, CDR2 SNEGSKA (reference sequence). This CDR3 region has 15 residues. The CDR3 DNA is TGCAGTGCTTTAGCGGGGGGGCTCAGCACAGATACGCAGTATTTT. Translating gives CSALAGGLSTDTQYF.